This T cell receptor beta chain appears in the sequencing data of a study of blood T cell repertoires in COVID-19. Trimming removed 7 bases from V and 4 bases from J; junction bases left unmatched: 13. The CDR3 loop spans 15 amino acids. CDR1 SGHNT and CDR2 YYREEE come from the germline V gene (reference sequence). The table came from immunoSEQ multiplex PCR; TCRdb's copy has only in-frame clones and leaves some out. The sample holds about 370,000 clones; 89% are singletons and the top ten take less than 3.5%. Sequenced input: peripheral blood. The chain recombines TRBV5-4 with TRBJ2-5, with TRBD2 matching over 7 bases. The TCR comes from a woman in her thirties with COVID-19, enrolled during active disease. The CDR3 DNA reads as TGTGCCAGCGGGGGGGTCGGGAGCGCCCGAGAGACCCAGTACTTC. It codes for CASGGVGSARETQYF. Complete variable domain (other parts from reference TRBV5-4 and TRBJ2-5): ETGVTQSPTHLIKTRGQQVTLRCSSQSGHNTVSWYQQALGQGPQFIFQYYREEENGRGNFPPRFSGLQFPNYSSELNVNALELDDSALYLCASGGVGSARETQYFGPGTRLLVL.